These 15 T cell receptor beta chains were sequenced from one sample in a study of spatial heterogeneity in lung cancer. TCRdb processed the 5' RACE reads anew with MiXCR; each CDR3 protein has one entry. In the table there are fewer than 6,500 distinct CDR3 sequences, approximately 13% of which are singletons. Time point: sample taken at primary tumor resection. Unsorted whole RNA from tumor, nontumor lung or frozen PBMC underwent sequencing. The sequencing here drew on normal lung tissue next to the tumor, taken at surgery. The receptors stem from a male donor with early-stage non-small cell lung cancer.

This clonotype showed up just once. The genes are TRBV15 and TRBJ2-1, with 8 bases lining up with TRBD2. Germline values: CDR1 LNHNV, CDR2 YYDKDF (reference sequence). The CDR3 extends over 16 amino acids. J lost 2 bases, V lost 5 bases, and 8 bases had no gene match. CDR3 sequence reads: CATSFRTSSAYNEQFF. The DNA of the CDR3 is TGTGCCACCAGCTTTAGGACTAGCTCAGCCTACAATGAGCAGTTCTTC.

Written as DNA, the CDR3 is TGCAGCGTTCGGACAGGGGTGGGGTACGAGCAGTACTTC. Protein sequence: CSVRTGVGYEQYF. The chain joins TRBV29-1 to TRBJ2-7; TRBD1 aligns across 9 bases. The J segment lost 4 bases and the V segment lost 5 bases, leaving 6 bases of the junction unmatched. CDR3 length: 13 amino acids. Per germline, CDR1 SQVTM and CDR2 ANQGSEA.

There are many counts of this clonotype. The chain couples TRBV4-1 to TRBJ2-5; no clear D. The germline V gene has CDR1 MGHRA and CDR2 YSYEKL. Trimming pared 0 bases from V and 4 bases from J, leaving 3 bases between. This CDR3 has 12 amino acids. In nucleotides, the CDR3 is TGCGCCAGCAGCCAAGAAGGAGAGACCCAGTACTTC. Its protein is CASSQEGETQYF.

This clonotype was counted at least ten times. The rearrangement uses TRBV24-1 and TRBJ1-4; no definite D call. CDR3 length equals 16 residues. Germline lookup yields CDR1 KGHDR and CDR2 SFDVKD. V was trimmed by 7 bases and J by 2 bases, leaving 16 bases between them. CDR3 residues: CATRPSGVRTNEKLFF. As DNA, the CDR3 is TGTGCCACCAGGCCATCTGGGGTGAGGACTAATGAAAAACTGTTTTTT.

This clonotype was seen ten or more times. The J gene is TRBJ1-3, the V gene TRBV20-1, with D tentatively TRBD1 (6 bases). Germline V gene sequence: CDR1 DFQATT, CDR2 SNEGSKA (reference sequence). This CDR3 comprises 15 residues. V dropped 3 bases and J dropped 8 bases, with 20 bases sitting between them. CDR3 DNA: TGCAGTGCTAGGAGGGGGTCGGGCTTGATAGACACCATATATTTT. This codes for CSARRGSGLIDTIYF.

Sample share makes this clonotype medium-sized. CDR3 loop: CASSFLAGVGEQYF. CDR3 coding DNA: TGTGCCAGCAGTTTTCTAGCGGGAGTCGGCGAGCAGTACTTC. The chain is built from TRBV27 and TRBJ2-7, with 10 bases fitting TRBD2. From germline, CDR1 is MNHEY and CDR2 SMNVEV (reference sequence). The CDR3 totals 14 residues. Germline trimming cut 3 bases from V and 6 bases from J; bases unmatched to any gene: 5.

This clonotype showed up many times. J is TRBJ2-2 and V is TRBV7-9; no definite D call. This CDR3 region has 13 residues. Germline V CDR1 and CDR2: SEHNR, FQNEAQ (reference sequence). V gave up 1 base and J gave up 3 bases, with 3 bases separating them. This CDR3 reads CASSLDYTGELFF. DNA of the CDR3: TGTGCCAGCAGCTTAGATTACACCGGGGAGCTGTTTTTT.

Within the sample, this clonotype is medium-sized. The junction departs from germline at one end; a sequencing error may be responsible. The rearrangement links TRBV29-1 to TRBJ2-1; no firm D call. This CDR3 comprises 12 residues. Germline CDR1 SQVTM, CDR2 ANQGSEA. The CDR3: CSVEDPDPPPNF. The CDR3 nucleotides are TGCAGCGTTGAAGATCCGGATCCGCCCCCAAACTTC.

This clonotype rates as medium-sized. This chain's CDR3 is CASSFSGIKGETQYF. DNA of the CDR3: TGCGCCAGCAGCTTTAGCGGGATAAAGGGGGAGACCCAGTACTTC. The chain employs TRBV5-1 and TRBJ2-5; 8 bases are shared with TRBD2. The length of the CDR3 is 15 residues. From germline, CDR1 is SGHRS and CDR2 YFSETQ. Germline trimming cut 2 bases from V and 5 bases from J; bases unmatched to any gene: 8.

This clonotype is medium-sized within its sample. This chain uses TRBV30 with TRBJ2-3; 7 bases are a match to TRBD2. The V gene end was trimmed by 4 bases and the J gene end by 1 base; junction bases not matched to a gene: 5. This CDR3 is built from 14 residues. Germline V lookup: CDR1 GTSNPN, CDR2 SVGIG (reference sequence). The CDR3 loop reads CAWIGGGGTDTQYF. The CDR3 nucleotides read TGTGCCTGGATTGGGGGGGGAGGCACAGATACGCAGTATTTT.

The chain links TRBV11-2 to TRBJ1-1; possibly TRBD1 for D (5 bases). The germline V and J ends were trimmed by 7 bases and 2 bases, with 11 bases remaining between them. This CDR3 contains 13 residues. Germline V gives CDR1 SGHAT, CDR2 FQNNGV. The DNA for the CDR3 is TGTGCCAGCACCGACAGCGTCAACACTGAAGCTTTCTTT. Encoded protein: CASTDSVNTEAFF.

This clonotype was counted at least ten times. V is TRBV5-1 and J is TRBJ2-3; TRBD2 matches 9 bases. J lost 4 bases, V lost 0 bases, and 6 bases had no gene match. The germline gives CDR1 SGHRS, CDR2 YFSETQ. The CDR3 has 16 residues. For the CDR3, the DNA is TGCGCCAGCAGCTTGGGCTCTAGCGGGACGGCAGATACGCAGTATTTT. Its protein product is CASSLGSSGTADTQYF. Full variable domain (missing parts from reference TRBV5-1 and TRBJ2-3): KAGVTQTPRYLIKTRGQQVTLSCSPISGHRSVSWYQQTPGQGLQFLFEYFSETQRNKGNFPGRFSGRQFSNSRSEMNVSTLELGDSALYLCASSLGSSGTADTQYFGPGTRLTVL.

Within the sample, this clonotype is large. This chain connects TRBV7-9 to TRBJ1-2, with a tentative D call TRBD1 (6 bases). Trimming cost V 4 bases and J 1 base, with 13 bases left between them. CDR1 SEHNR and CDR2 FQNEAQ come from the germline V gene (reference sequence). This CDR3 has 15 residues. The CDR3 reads CASSSTRQDNYGYTF. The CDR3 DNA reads TGTGCCAGCAGCTCGACCCGACAGGATAACTATGGCTACACCTTC.

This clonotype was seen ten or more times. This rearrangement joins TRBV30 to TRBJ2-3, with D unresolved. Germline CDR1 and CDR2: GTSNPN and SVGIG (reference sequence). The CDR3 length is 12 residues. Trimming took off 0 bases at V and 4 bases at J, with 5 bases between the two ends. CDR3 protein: CAWSVVADTQYF. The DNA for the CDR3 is TGTGCCTGGAGTGTAGTGGCAGATACGCAGTATTTT.

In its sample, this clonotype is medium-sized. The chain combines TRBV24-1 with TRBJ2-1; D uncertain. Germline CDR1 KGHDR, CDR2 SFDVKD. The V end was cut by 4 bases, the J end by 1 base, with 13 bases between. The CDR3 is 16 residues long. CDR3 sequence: CATSDASSSSYNEQFF. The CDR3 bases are TGTGCCACCAGTGACGCCTCCAGTAGTTCCTACAATGAGCAGTTCTTC.